Below are 24 T cell receptor beta chains sequenced from a single sample in a study of CXCR3-negative and CXCR3-positive naive CD8 T cells. Notes on the study in general: CXCR3-positive naive cells carried more hydrophobic TRB CDR3s than CXCR3-negative ones.

The TRB cDNA libraries were prepared by 5' RACE with UMI labels. No DNA is given; TCRdb re-called the 5' RACE reads and lists each CDR3 protein once. This sample's table reports roughly 100,000 distinct CDR3 sequences. Their cognate antigens are unknown. Sequences were obtained from naive CXCR3+ CD8+ T cells from blood. Subset: CD45RO-CCR7+CD27+CD95- naive CD8+ T cells expressing CXCR3 (TNR3+). The receptors were sampled from a human donor in good health. Some clones in this sample may be carry-over from other donors' samples.

The gene calls are TRBV6-5 and TRBJ1-5; TCRdb calls TRBD1, which cannot be checked without DNA. This CDR3 has 14 amino acids. From germline, CDR1 is MNHEY and CDR2 SVGAGI. The CDR3 spells CASSDRGDWQPQHF.

The V and J genes are TRBV9 and TRBJ2-7. CDR1 SGDLS and CDR2 YYNGEE come from the germline V gene. This CDR3 region has 13 residues. The CDR3 region is CASSVSAAYEQYF. The full variable domain, in which reference TRBV9 and TRBJ2-7 provide the parts outside the CDR3, is DSGVTQTPKHLITATGQRVTLRCSPRSGDLSVYWYQQSLDQGLQFLIQYYNGEERAKGNILERFSAQQFPDLHSELNLSSLELGDSALYFCASSVSAAYEQYFGPGTRLTVT.

The chain employs TRBV7-9 and TRBJ2-1; the TCRdb D gene call, TRBD1, has no DNA to confirm it. The length of the CDR3 is 16 residues. CDR1 and CDR2 (germline): SEHNR, FQNEAQ (reference sequence). The CDR3 is CASSLVVGHSYNEQFF.

The chain couples TRBV7-9 to TRBJ2-7; TCRdb names TRBD1, which stays unverified in the absence of DNA. Germline values: CDR1 SEHNR, CDR2 FQNEAQ (reference sequence). CDR3 size: 16 residues. CDR3 sequence reads: CASSLVFGGFSYEQYF.

V gene TRBV5-5 combines with J gene TRBJ2-7. CDR3 length: 13 residues. Germline CDR1 is SGHKS and CDR2 is YYEKEE (reference sequence). The CDR3 reads CASSLPGAYEQYF.

The genes are TRBV2 and TRBJ2-7; with no DNA, the TCRdb D assignment of TRBD2 cannot be verified. Per germline, CDR1 SNHLY and CDR2 FYNNEI. This CDR3 comprises 14 residues. The CDR3: CASVEREALYEQYF.

The J gene is TRBJ2-7, the V gene TRBV5-1. Germline assignment: CDR1 SGHRS and CDR2 YFSETQ. CDR3 size: 14 residues. This CDR3 is CASSLDESPYEQYF. Using reference TRBV5-1 and TRBJ2-7 for the parts outside the CDR3, the full variable domain is KAGVTQTPRYLIKTRGQQVTLSCSPISGHRSVSWYQQTPGQGLQFLFEYFSETQRNKGNFPGRFSGRQFSNSRSEMNVSTLELGDSALYLCASSLDESPYEQYFGPGTRLTVT.

The V call is TRBV15, the J call TRBJ1-1; TCRdb outputs TRBD1, but without DNA this stays unchecked. The CDR3 totals 16 residues. CDR1 and CDR2 (germline): LNHNV, YYDKDF (reference sequence). This CDR3 reads CATSRDQDSLNTEAFF. Variable domain in full (rest from reference TRBV15 and TRBJ1-1): DAMVIQNPRYQVTQFGKPVTLSCSQTLNHNVMYWYQQKSSQAPKLLFHYYDKDFNNEADTPDNFQSRRPNTSFCFLDIRSPGLGDTAMYLCATSRDQDSLNTEAFFGQGTRLTVV.

The gene calls are TRBV29-1 and TRBJ2-3; no DNA is available, so the TRBD2 call from TCRdb remains unchecked. The CDR3 length is 14 residues. From germline, CDR1 is SQVTM and CDR2 ANQGSEA. The CDR3 loop is CSVGGSGDTDTQYF.

The chain has TRBV12-3 or TRBV12-4 and TRBJ2-6; TCRdb's assignment of TRBD1 cannot be checked, as there is no DNA. This CDR3 is 16 amino acids long. CDR3 residues: CASSTTGSSGANVLTF.

This chain uses TRBV6-1 with TRBJ2-1. Germline lookup yields CDR1 MNHNS and CDR2 SASEGT. This CDR3 contains 15 residues. CDR3 protein: CASSEDISSYNEQFF.

The rearrangement links TRBV5-6 to TRBJ1-4; TCRdb picks TRBD1, but there is no DNA to check that call. CDR3 length equals 18 residues. Germline V gene lookup returns CDR1 SGHDT and CDR2 YYEEEE. CDR3 in amino acids: CASSLRTGFSATNEKLFF.

This chain connects TRBV18 to TRBJ2-7. The CDR3 runs 14 residues. Germline loops: CDR1 KGHSH, CDR2 LQKENI. This chain's CDR3 is CASSPLDGTHEQYF. The entire variable domain, with the rest obtained from reference TRBV18 and TRBJ2-7, is as follows: NAGVMQNPRHLVRRRGQEARLRCSPMKGHSHVYWYRQLPEEGLKFMVYLQKENIIDESGMPKERFSAEFPKEGPSILRIQQVVRGDSAAYFCASSPLDGTHEQYFGPGTRLTVT.

The chain recombines TRBV4-3 with TRBJ2-5; lacking DNA, the TRBD1 call made by TCRdb goes unchecked. The CDR3 covers 15 residues. The germline V gene encodes CDR1 LGHNA and CDR2 YSLEER. The CDR3 here is CASSQDRQGVETQYF.

J is TRBJ2-7 and V is TRBV5-1; TCRdb lists TRBD2, though no DNA is available to test this call. CDR3 length equals 13 residues. The germline gives CDR1 SGHRS, CDR2 YFSETQ. CDR3 sequence: CASRVAGEGEQYF.

The chain couples TRBV5-1 to TRBJ1-6. Germline CDR1 and CDR2: SGHRS and YFSETQ. The CDR3 is made up of 12 amino acids. CDR3 sequence reads: CASSLDNSPLHF.

This rearrangement joins TRBV7-8 to TRBJ1-1. Germline values: CDR1 SGHVS, CDR2 FQNEAQ. The CDR3 covers 11 residues. The CDR3 is CASRGRTEAFF.

The CDR3 sequence: CSAAGDRGYYEQYF. The chain recombines TRBV20-1 with TRBJ2-7; TCRdb reports TRBD1, a call that lacks DNA to check it against. Germline V lookup: CDR1 DFQATT, CDR2 SNEGSKA (reference sequence). This CDR3 is built from 14 residues.

V gene TRBV7-9 combines with J gene TRBJ2-5; no DNA is available, so the TRBD1 call from TCRdb remains unchecked. This CDR3 spans 18 amino acids. From germline, CDR1 is SEHNR and CDR2 FQNEAQ (reference sequence). The CDR3 loop is CASSRPLGYGGQQETQYF.

The chain combines TRBV7-6 with TRBJ2-7; TCRdb gives TRBD2 as the D gene, but with no DNA this cannot be confirmed. CDR1 and CDR2 from the germline V gene are SGHVS and FNYEAQ. This CDR3 is built from 18 residues. Here the CDR3 reads CASSSPAVPSGESYEQYF.

This sequence joins TRBV30 and TRBJ2-2. CDR3 length: 16 amino acids. CDR1 and CDR2 (germline): GTSNPN, SVGIG (reference sequence). The CDR3 sequence is CAWSEQSAGNTGELFF.

The V call is TRBV4-1, the J call TRBJ2-7; TCRdb designates TRBD2, a call that cannot be tested without DNA. There are 14 residues in the CDR3. Germline V gene sequence: CDR1 MGHRA, CDR2 YSYEKL. The CDR3 here is CASSQAEGSYEQYF.

The rearrangement joins TRBV4-3 to TRBJ1-1. The germline CDR1 and CDR2 sequences are LGHNA and YSLEER. The CDR3 covers 13 residues. CDR3 region: CASSQVMGGAAFF.

V is TRBV14 and J is TRBJ1-4; TCRdb designates TRBD1, a call that cannot be tested without DNA. The CDR3 contains 15 residues. In germline, CDR1 is SGHDN, CDR2 FVKESK. The CDR3 reads CASSLSRGQEEKLFF.